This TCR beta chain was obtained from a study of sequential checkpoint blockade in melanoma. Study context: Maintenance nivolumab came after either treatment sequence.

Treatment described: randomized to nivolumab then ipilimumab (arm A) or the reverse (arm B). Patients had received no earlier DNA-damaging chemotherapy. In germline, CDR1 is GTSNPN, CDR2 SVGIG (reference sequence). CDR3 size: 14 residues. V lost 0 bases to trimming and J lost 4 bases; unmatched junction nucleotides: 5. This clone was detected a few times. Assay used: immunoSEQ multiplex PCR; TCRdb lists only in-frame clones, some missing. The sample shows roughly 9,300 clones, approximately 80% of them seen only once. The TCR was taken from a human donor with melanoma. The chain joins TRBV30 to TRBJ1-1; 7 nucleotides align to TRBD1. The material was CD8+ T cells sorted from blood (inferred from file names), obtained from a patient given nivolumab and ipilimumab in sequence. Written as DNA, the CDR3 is TGTGCCTGGAGTGTAGTACCAGGGGGCACTGAAGCTTTCTTT. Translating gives CAWSVVPGGTEAFF. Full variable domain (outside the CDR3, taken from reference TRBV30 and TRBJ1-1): SQTIHQWPATLVQPVGSPLSLECTVEGTSNPNLYWYRQAAGRGLQLLFYSVGIGQISSEVPQNLSASRPQDRQFILSSKKLLLSDSGFYLCAWSVVPGGTEAFFGQGTRLTVV.